This record concerns one T cell receptor beta chain sequence. The data were taken from a study of blood T cell repertoires in COVID-19. Study at large: Acute and convalescent COVID-19 specimens originated in the United States, Italy and Spain.

Sequenced by immunoSEQ multiplex PCR; TCRdb stores in-frame clones only, minus some. Of 29,000 or so clones listed, nearly 90% are singletons. The TCR was taken from a human donor in a cohort sampled during active COVID-19. Sample: peripheral blood.

This CDR3 is CASSPDRGGLMNTEAFF. The DNA of the CDR3 is TGTGCCAGCAGCCCTGACAGGGGGGGTCTTATGAACACTGAAGCTTTCTTT. This chain links TRBV3-1 (or the pseudogene TRBV3-2) with TRBJ1-1; 9 bases map to TRBD1. The germline V gene encodes CDR1 LGHDT and CDR2 YNNKEL (reference sequence). Trimming removed 4 bases from V and 0 bases from J; junction bases left unmatched: 9. This CDR3 region has 17 residues.